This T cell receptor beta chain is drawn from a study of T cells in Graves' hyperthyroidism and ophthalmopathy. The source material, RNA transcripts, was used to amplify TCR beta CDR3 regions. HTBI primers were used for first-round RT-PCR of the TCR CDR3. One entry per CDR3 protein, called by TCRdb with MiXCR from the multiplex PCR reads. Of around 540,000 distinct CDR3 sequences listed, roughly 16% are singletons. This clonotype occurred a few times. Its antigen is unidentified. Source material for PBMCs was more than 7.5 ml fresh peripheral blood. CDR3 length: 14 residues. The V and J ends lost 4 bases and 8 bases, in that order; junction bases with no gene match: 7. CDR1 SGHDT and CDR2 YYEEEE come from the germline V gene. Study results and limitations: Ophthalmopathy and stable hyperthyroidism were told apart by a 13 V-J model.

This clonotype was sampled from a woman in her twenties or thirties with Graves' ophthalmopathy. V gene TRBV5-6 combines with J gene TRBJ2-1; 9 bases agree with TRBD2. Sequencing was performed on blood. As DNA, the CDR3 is TGTGCCAGCAGCCCGGGACTAGCAGAACATGAGCAGTTCTTC. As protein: CASSPGLAEHEQFF. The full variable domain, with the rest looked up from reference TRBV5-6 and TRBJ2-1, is DAGVTQSPTHLIKTRGQQVTLRCSPKSGHDTVSWYQQALGQGPQFIFQYYEEEERQRGNFPDRFSGHQFPNYSSELNVNALLLGDSALYLCASSPGLAEHEQFFGPGTRLTVL.